This T cell receptor beta chain was profiled in a study of cytomegalovirus exposure and HLA in healthy donors. General study results and limits: The study carried out a later analysis of TCR beta sequences. It associated roughly 17,000 of them with specific HLA alleles at a false discovery rate of 0.05. According to a later analysis, donors in an Asian-associated ancestry cluster reportedly had fewer N-insertions than the roughly 670-donor mean. Analyzed later, association rates of TCRs varied across HLA loci, with DRB1 most and HLA-C fewest. Within an earlier analysis, most TCR beta V segments proved productive either about 90% or about 30% of the time.

With regard to this clone: Its specificity is unknown.

Primers: 60 Vbeta forward and 13 Jbeta reverse. Some clones are missing from TCRdb's copy, which holds only in-frame ones; the method was immunoSEQ multiplex PCR. This sample has 100,000 to 140,000 clones, with around 69% found just once. Material: PBMCs. The TCR was taken from a young man in good health and CMV-seronegative.

CDR3 DNA sequence: TGCGCCAGCAGCCAAGCTTTCGCCGGCACCATATATTTT. Amino acids: CASSQAFAGTIYF. This chain connects TRBV4-3 to TRBJ1-3; D ambiguous. The CDR3 covers 13 residues. Looked up from germline, CDR1 is LGHNA and CDR2 is YSLEER. With 1 base removed from V and 9 bases from J, the gap between germline ends came to 10 bases.